The rows below give T cell receptor beta chains drawn from one sample of a study of cytomegalovirus exposure and HLA in healthy donors. Data came from immunoSEQ multiplex PCR; TCRdb stores just in-frame clones and leaves some out. The data show 80,000 to 100,000 clones, around 80% seen once. Specimen: PBMCs. These receptors all stem from a young man in good health and CMV-seronegative. Both conserved end residues are part of each CDR3. D genes are given only for firm matches. Some rows have no size entry. The others give once, few or many, or a class for an expanded clone.

D	size	V	J	DNA	CDR3
-	-	TRBV5-4	TRBJ2-5	TGTGCCTGTTGGGGGGGCAGGGGAAACCAAGAGACCCAGTACTTC	CACWGGRGNQETQYF
TRBD1	-	TRBV29-1	TRBJ1-1	TGCAGCGTGGGGGTGGGACAGGGGACTGAAGCTTTCTTT	CSVGVGQGTEAFF
TRBD1	-	TRBV6-4	TRBJ2-2	TGTGCCAGCACATCAGACAGGGACACCGGGGAGCTGTTTTTT	CASTSDRDTGELFF
-	-	TRBV7-9	TRBJ2-7	TGTGCCAGCAGCCCCACAAGCTCCTACGAGCAGTACTTC	CASSPTSSYEQYF
TRBD2	few	TRBV30	TRBJ2-3	TGTGCCAATATAGGGCGGGGGAGCACAGATACGCAGTATTTT	CANIGRGSTDTQYF
-	-	TRBV7-2	TRBJ2-7	TGTGCCAGCAGCTTCGGGACTTCGAGCTCCTACGAGCAGTACTTC	CASSFGTSSSYEQYF
-	-	TRBV28	TRBJ2-7	TGTGCCAGCAGTCGGGGGACCTACGAGCAGTACTTC	CASSRGTYEQYF
-	-	TRBV4-3	TRBJ2-1	TGCGCCAGCAGCCAGGTTATCGACAGACCCTACAATGAGCAGTTCTTC	CASSQVIDRPYNEQFF
-	-	TRBV30	TRBJ1-2	TGTGCCTGGAGCTCACAGAACTATGGCTACACCTTC	CAWSSQNYGYTF
-	-	TRBV7-9	TRBJ1-3	TGTGCCAGCAGCTGGGCTGCGTCTGGAAACACCATATATTTT	CASSWAASGNTIYF
TRBD2	once	TRBV9	TRBJ2-2	TGTGCCAGCAGCGTACCCCTAGCGGACGCGAACACCGGGGAGCTGTTTTTT	CASSVPLADANTGELFF
TRBD2	once	TRBV2	TRBJ2-3	TGTGCCAGCAGTCTAGCGGGGGCCGAGGGAGGTACGCAGTATTTT	CASSLAGAEGGTQYF
-	few	TRBV2	TRBJ1-1	TGTGCCAGCAGCTCGGACAGGAACACTGAAGCTTTCTTT	CASSSDRNTEAFF
-	-	TRBV30	TRBJ1-5	TGTGCCTGGGCACCCGGGCGGGGAAAGGGGTTGCAGCCCCAGCATTTT	CAWAPGRGKGLQPQHF
TRBD2	-	TRBV9	TRBJ2-5	TGTGCCAGCAGCCGGGGAGGGGCGCACCAAGAGACCCAGTACTTC	CASSRGGAHQETQYF
TRBD2	-	TRBV27	TRBJ2-3	TGTGCCAGCAGCTATGGACTAGCCTCCACAGATACGCAGTATTTT	CASSYGLASTDTQYF
-	-	TRBV7-3	TRBJ1-6	TGTGCCAGCAGCCCGGGGTCACGGAATTCACCCCTCCACTTT	CASSPGSRNSPLHF
TRBD1	-	TRBV19	TRBJ1-1	TGTGCCAGTAGTGTTACGACAGGGGCGTTAAAAGCTTTCTTT	CASSVTTGALKAFF
-	few	TRBV5-1	TRBJ2-3	TGCGCCAGCAGCTCCAAGACACTCGGCACAGATACGCAGTATTTT	CASSSKTLGTDTQYF
-	-	TRBV15	TRBJ1-5	TGTGCCACCAGCAGAGATGGTCAGAACAATCAGCCCCAGCATTTT	CATSRDGQNNQPQHF
TRBD1	-	TRBV29-1	TRBJ1-2	TGCAGCGTGAGGACAGGGCTCGGGGATGACTATGGCTACACCTTC	CSVRTGLGDDYGYTF
-	-	TRBV15	TRBJ1-3	TGTGCCACCAGCGGAATCACGGGAGCCGGAAACACCATATATTTT	CATSGITGAGNTIYF
-	-	TRBV5-6	TRBJ1-5	TGTGCCAGCAGCTTGTCGGCAGGGAATCAGCCCCAGCATTTT	CASSLSAGNQPQHF